This TCR beta chain was identified in a study of identical twins. Study-wide points: Out-of-frame beta chain sequences displayed weaker excess sharing between twins.

This clonotype was observed a few times. Its antigen is not identified. Template switching supplied a universal primer site; unique molecular identifiers were carried on the cDNA. TCRdb fed the 5' RACE reads into MiXCR, producing one record per CDR3 protein. The sample records a few hundred thousand distinct CDR3 sequences, nearly 10% being singletons. Germline V gives CDR1 KGHDR, CDR2 SFDVKD. The CDR3 spans 16 residues. J was trimmed by 6 bases and V by 2 bases; bases with no gene match: 8. This sample also appeared in a second study, on yellow fever vaccine responses in identical twins.

Sequencing used PBMCs. This sequence joins TRBV24-1 and TRBJ2-3; 9 bases map to TRBD2. The receptor was derived from a woman under 30 in good health. CDR3 DNA sequence: TGTGCCACCAGTGATTCAGTGACTAGCGGCGGCGATACGCAGTATTTT. It is translated as CATSDSVTSGGDTQYF.